What follows describes a single T cell receptor beta chain. Its specificity is not known. The assay was immunoSEQ multiplex PCR, and TCRdb's table has in-frame clones only and misses some. This sample has about 120,000 clones; around nine tenths occur once, and the top ten carry 9.5% to 15%. These data come from a study of T cell responses to AZD1222 COVID-19 vaccine. Study-level findings and limits: All repertoire sampling was performed exclusively after the peak T cell response.

The sequence came from an adult in good health. Material: peripheral blood, obtained on day 0 of AZD1222 vaccination.

The CDR3 DNA reads as TGTGCCAGCAGTTACGGAGAGACCCAGTACTTC. Its protein is CASSYGETQYF. The rearrangement joins TRBV6-2 or TRBV6-3 to TRBJ2-5; D gene ambiguous. V lost 2 bases to trimming and J lost 4 bases, with 2 bases between them. Germline CDR1 MNHEY, CDR2 SVGEGT. This CDR3 has 11 residues.